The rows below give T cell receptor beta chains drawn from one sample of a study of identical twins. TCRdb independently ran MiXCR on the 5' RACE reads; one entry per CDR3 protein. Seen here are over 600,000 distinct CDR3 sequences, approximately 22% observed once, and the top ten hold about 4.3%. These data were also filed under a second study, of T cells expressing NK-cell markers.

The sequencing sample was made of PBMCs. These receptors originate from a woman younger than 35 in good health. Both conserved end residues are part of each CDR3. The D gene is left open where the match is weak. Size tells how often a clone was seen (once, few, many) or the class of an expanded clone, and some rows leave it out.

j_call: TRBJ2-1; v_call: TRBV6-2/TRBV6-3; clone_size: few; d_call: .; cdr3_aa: CASSYGIGRSYNEQFF; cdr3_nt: TGTGCCAGCAGTTACGGGATCGGGCGGTCCTACAATGAGCAGTTCTTC
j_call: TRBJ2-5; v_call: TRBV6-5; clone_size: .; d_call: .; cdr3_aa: CATRTLEETQYF; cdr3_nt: TGTGCCACCAGGACTCTCGAAGAGACCCAGTACTTC
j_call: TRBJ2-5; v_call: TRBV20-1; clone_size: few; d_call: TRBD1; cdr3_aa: CSALDRAETQYF; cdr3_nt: TGCAGTGCGCTGGACAGGGCAGAGACCCAGTACTTC
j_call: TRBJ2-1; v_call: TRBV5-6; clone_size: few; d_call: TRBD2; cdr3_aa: CASSLTSGGLTYNEQFF; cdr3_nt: TGTGCCAGCAGCTTGACTAGCGGGGGCCTAACCTACAATGAGCAGTTCTTC
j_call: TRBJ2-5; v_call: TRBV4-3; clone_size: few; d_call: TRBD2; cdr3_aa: CASSQDWLAGETQYF; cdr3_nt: TGCGCCAGCAGCCAAGATTGGTTAGCGGGCGAGACCCAGTACTTC
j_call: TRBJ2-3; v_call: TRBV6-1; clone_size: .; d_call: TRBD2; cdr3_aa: CASRQAGFTDTQYF; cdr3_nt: TGTGCCAGCAGGCAAGCGGGATTCACAGATACGCAGTATTTT
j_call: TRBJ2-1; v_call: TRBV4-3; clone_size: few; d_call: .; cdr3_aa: CASSHHSGDYEQFF; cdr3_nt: TGCGCCAGCAGCCACCATTCCGGGGACTATGAGCAGTTCTTC
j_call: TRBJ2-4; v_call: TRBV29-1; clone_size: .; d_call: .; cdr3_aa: CSVQVRLIAKNIQYF; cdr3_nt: TGCAGCGTTCAAGTCCGACTGATAGCCAAAAACATTCAGTACTTC
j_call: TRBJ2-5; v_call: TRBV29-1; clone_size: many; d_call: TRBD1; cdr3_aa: CSGRGGQGQGGTETQYF; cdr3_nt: TGCAGCGGCAGGGGCGGTCAGGGACAGGGTGGGACGGAGACCCAGTACTTC
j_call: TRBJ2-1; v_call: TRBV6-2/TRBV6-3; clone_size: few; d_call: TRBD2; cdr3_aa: CASIRGVTYNEQFF; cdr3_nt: TGTGCCAGCATTCGGGGGGTCACCTACAATGAGCAGTTCTTC
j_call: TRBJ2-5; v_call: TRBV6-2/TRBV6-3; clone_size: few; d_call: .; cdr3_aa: CASSLNSGQFQETQYF; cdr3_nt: TGTGCCAGCAGTCTCAACTCCGGACAATTTCAAGAGACCCAGTACTTC
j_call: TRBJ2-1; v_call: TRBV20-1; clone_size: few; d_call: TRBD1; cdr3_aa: CSAPLTWDSRDDEQFF; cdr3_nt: TGCAGTGCCCCCTTAACCTGGGACAGTCGAGATGATGAGCAGTTCTTC
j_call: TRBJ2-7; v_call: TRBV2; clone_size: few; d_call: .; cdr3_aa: CAASGVSYEQYF; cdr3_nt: TGTGCCGCTTCAGGGGTATCCTACGAGCAGTACTTC
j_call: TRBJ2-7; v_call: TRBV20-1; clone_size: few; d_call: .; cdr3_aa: CSARVGSPYEQYF; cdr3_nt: TGCAGTGCTAGAGTCGGGAGCCCCTACGAGCAGTACTTC
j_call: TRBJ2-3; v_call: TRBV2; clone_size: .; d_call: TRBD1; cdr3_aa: CASGAGGPRDTQYF; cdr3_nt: TGTGCCAGCGGGGCAGGGGGTCCTCGAGATACGCAGTATTTT
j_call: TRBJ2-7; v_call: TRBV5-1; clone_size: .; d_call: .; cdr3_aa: CASSWEVTYEQYF; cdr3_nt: TGCGCCAGCAGCTGGGAGGTAACCTACGAGCAGTACTTC
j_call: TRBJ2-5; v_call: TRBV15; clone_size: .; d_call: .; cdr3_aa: CATSREGFFQETQYF; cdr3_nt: TGTGCCACCAGCAGAGAAGGATTTTTCCAAGAGACCCAGTACTTC
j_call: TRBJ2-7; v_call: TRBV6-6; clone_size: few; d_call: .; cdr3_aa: CASTFQSSYEQYF; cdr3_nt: TGTGCCAGCACATTCCAGAGCTCCTACGAGCAGTACTTC
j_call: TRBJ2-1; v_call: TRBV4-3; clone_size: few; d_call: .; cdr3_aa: CASSPHGDEQFF; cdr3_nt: TGCGCCAGCAGCCCCCATGGCGATGAGCAGTTCTTC
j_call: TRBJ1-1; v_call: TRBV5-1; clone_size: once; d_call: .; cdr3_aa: CASSLGSLGTEAFF; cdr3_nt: TGCGCCAGCAGCTTGGGTTCCCTCGGCACTGAAGCTTTCTTT
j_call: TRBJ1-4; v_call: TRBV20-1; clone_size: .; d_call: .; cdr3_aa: CSARDQGIVREKLFF; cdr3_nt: TGCAGTGCTAGAGATCAGGGAATTGTACGAGAAAAACTGTTTTTT
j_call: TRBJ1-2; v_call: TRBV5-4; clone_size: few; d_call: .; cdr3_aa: CASSQAQGQGGYTF; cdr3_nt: TGTGCCAGCAGTCAAGCGCAGGGGCAAGGGGGCTACACCTTC
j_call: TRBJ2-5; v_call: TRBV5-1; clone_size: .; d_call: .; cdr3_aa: CASSYGPQETQYF; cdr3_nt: TGCGCCAGCAGTTATGGACCCCAAGAGACCCAGTACTTC
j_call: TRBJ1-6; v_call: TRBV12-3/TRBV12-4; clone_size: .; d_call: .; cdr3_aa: CASSFSGKSPLHF; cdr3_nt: TGTGCCAGCAGTTTCTCAGGGAAATCACCCCTCCACTTT
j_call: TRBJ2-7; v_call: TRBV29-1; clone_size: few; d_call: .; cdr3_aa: CSVSSDLGEQYF; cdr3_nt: TGCAGCGTCAGCTCGGACTTGGGGGAGCAGTACTTC
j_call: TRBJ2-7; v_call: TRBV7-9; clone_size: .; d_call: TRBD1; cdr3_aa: CASSQTGQGGDEQYF; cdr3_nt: TGTGCCAGCAGCCAGACGGGACAGGGTGGAGACGAGCAGTACTTC
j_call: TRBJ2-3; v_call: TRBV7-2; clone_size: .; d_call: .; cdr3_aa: CATARDSYPSGADTQYF; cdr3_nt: TGTGCCACCGCAAGGGACAGTTATCCTAGCGGCGCAGATACGCAGTATTTT
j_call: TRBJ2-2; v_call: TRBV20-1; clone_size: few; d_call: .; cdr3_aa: CSAREAGAGAGELFF; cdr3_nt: TGCAGTGCTAGAGAGGCAGGGGCAGGCGCCGGGGAGCTGTTTTTT
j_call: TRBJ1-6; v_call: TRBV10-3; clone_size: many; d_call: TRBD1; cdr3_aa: CASAGTENSPLHF; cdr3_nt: TGTGCCTCGGCCGGGACAGAAAATTCACCCCTCCACTTT
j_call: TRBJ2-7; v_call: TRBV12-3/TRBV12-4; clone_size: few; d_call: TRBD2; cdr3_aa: CASSRGGSSYEQYF; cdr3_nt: TGCGCCAGCAGCCGGGGCGGGAGCTCCTACGAGCAGTACTTC
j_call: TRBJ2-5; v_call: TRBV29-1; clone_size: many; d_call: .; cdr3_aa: CSVATEETQYF; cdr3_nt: TGCAGCGTTGCGACAGAAGAGACCCAGTACTTC
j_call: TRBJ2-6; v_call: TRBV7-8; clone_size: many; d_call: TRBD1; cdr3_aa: CASSNRHSGGSGANVLTF; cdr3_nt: TGTGCCAGCAGCAACCGACACTCAGGGGGCTCTGGGGCCAACGTCCTGACTTTC
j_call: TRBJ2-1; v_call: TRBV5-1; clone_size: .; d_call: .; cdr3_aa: CASAVQTSNEQFF; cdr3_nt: TGCGCCAGCGCGGTCCAGACATCCAATGAGCAGTTCTTC
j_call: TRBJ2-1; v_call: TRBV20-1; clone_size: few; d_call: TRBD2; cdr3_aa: CSARDLLAGAYNEQFF; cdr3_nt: TGCAGTGCTAGAGATCTACTAGCGGGGGCCTACAATGAGCAGTTCTTC
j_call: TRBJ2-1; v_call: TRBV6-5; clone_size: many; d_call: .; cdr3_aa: CASSYSGPIDEQFF; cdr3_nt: TGTGCCAGCAGTTACTCCGGGCCAATCGATGAGCAGTTCTTC
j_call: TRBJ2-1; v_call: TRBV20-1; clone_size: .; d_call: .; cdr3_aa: CSALWGVGNEQFF; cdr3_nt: TGCAGTGCCTTATGGGGAGTGGGAAATGAGCAGTTCTTC
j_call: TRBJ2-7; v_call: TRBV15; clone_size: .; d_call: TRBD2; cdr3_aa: CATSRDPASGRYEQYF; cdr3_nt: TGTGCCACCAGCAGAGACCCCGCTAGCGGGAGATACGAGCAGTACTTC
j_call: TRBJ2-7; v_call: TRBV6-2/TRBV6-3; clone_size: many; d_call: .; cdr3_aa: CASSYSLALSEQYF; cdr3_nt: TGTGCCAGCAGTTACTCGCTTGCGCTTTCCGAGCAGTACTTC
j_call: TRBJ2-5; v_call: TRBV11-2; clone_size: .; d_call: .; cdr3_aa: CASSPRGAGTQETQYF; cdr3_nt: TGTGCCAGCAGCCCCCGGGGGGCGGGAACACAAGAGACCCAGTACTTC
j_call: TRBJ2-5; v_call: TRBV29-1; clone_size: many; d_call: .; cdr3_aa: CSVEQRETQYF; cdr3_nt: TGCAGCGTTGAACAGAGAGAGACCCAGTACTTC
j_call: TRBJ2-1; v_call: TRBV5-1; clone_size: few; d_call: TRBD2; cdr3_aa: CASSLLGGRADEQFF; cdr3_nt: TGCGCCAGCAGCTTGCTTGGCGGGAGGGCGGATGAGCAGTTCTTC
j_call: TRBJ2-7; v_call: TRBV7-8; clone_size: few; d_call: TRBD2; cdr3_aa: CASSSRTSGSGGEQYF; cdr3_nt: TGTGCCAGCAGCTCACGGACTAGCGGGAGTGGTGGCGAGCAGTACTTC
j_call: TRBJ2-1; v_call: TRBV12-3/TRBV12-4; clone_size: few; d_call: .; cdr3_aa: CASSPFRDHEQFF; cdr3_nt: TGTGCCAGCAGCCCATTCAGGGATCATGAGCAGTTCTTC
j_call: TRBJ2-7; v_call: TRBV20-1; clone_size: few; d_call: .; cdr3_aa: CSAVSWTTTYEQYF; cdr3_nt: TGCAGTGCCGTCTCCTGGACTACGACCTACGAGCAGTACTTC
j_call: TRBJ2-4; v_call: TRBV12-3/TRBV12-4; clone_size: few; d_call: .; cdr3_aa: CASMAVNIQYF; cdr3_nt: TGTGCCAGCATGGCGGTAAACATTCAGTACTTC
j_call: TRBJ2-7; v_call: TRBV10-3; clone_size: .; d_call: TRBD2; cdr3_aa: CAISEGTSRTYEQYF; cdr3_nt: TGTGCCATCAGTGAGGGGACTAGCCGAACCTACGAGCAGTACTTC
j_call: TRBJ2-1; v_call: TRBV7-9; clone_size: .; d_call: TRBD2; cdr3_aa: CASSLGGDRDNEQFF; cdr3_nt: TGTGCCAGCAGCCTGGGGGGGGACCGTGACAATGAGCAGTTCTTC
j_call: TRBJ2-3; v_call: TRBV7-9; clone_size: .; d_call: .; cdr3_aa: CASSPGGLTRTDTQYF; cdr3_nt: TGTGCCAGCAGCCCCGGCGGTCTGACGCGCACAGATACGCAGTATTTT
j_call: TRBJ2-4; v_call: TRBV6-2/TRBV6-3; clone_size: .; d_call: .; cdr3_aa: CASRGGNKNIQYF; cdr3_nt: TGTGCCAGCAGGGGAGGAAACAAAAACATTCAGTACTTC
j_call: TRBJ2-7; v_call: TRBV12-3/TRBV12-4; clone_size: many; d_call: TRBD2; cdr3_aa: CASSLVSGRIYEQYF; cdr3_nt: TGTGCCAGCAGTTTAGTTAGCGGGAGGATCTACGAGCAGTACTTC
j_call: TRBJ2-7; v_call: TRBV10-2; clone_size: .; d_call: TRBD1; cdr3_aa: CASRAGTGATYEQYF; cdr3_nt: TGCGCCAGCCGAGCCGGGACAGGGGCAACCTACGAGCAGTACTTC
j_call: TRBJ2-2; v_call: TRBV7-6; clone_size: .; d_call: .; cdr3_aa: CASSVDTVRNTGELFF; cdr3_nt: TGTGCCAGCAGTGTGGACACCGTGCGGAACACCGGGGAGCTGTTTTTT
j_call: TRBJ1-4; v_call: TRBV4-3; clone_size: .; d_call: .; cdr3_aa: CASSQGVGEAEKLFF; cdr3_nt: TGCGCCAGCAGCCAGGGGGTCGGGGAAGCTGAAAAACTGTTTTTT
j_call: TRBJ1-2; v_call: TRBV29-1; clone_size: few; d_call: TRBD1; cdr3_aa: CSANPQGAYYGYTF; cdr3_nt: TGCAGCGCCAACCCACAGGGGGCATACTATGGCTACACCTTC